The entry that follows covers one TCR beta chain sequence. PCR amplification relied on 60 Vbeta primers (plus 13 Jbeta primers). Using immunoSEQ multiplex PCR, the repertoire was profiled, and TCRdb retains in-frame clones only, with some absent. The data contain roughly 130,000 clones, 73% of them singletons. CDR3 size: 13 residues. Trimming pared 4 bases from V and 8 bases from J, leaving 12 bases between. Looked up from germline, CDR1 is LGHNA and CDR2 is YSLEER. These data belong to a study of cytomegalovirus exposure and HLA in healthy donors. This TCR was recovered from a middle-aged woman in good health and CMV-seronegative. Sequencing input: PBMCs. The chain carries TRBV4-3 and TRBJ2-1; D perhaps matches TRBD2 (6 bases). CDR3 coding DNA: TGCGCCAGCAGCCCCGGGGGATTTTATGAGCAGTTCTTC. Its translation is CASSPGGFYEQFF.